This T cell receptor (beta chain) originates from a study of early T cells in non-severe SARS-CoV-2 infection. Study-level background: Chains from this unsorted whole-blood bulk RNA could not be paired. Study-wide results and caveats: Missing private and CD4 specificities, VDJdb matching favored anti-spike CD8 responses.

Individual cDNA molecules were tagged with unique molecular identifiers. TCRdb fed the 5' RACE reads into MiXCR, producing one record per CDR3 protein. Of tens of thousands of distinct CDR3 sequences listed, more than 4% were seen once; the top ten hold 5.9%. Germline V lookup: CDR1 MNHEY, CDR2 SVGAGI. CDR3 length: 18 residues. Trimming cost V 6 bases and J 1 base; bases outside gene matches: 8. This clonotype was counted many times. Its antigen is unknown. The source material was whole blood. This clonotype originated in an adult who was a healthcare worker with PCR-confirmed SARS-CoV-2 infection or an uninfected control (not recorded which). The V call is TRBV6-5, the J call TRBJ2-6; 11 bases are a match to TRBD1. CDR3 region: CASSRRRDRGSGANVLTF. The CDR3 nucleotides are TGTGCCAGCAGCCGCCGTAGGGACAGGGGGTCTGGGGCCAACGTCCTGACTTTC.